This T cell receptor (beta chain) was observed in a study of blood T cells in healthy people across ages. A second PCR, run for roughly 7 to 12 cycles, used a sample-barcoded 5' primer plus a J-beta primer mix. In TCRdb, the 5' RACE reads were re-called with MiXCR into one record per CDR3 protein. Of 1,500,000 or so distinct CDR3 sequences in the sample, roughly 64% were seen once. Germline V gene data show CDR1 as DFQATT and CDR2 as SNEGSKA (reference sequence). V was pared by 1 base and J by 4 bases, with 13 bases between. The CDR3 has 14 amino acids. This clonotype was sampled from a man aged 18 to 35 in good health. The rearrangement joins TRBV20-1 to TRBJ1-2; tentative D call: TRBD1 (5 bases). Sequencing was carried out using blood. CDR3 residues: CSARVGQGPYGYTF. CDR3 DNA sequence: TGCAGTGCTAGAGTGGGGCAGGGACCCTATGGCTACACCTTC.